This T cell receptor beta chain derives from a study of OX40 agonist ivuxolimab in advanced cancers. Study findings and constraints: CD4+ T cells averaged fewer expanded clones than CD8+ T cells.

Concerning this clone itself: Antigen: not known.

The study sampled blood at baseline, cycle 4 day 1, and cycle 7 day 1. The V end was cut by 2 bases, the J end by 1 base, with 14 bases between. The CDR3 extends over 16 amino acids. Germline V lookup: CDR1 LNHNV, CDR2 YYDKDF (reference sequence). Generated by immunoSEQ multiplex PCR, the TCRdb table keeps only in-frame clones and is missing some. The table shows roughly 63,000 clones, with 85% to 90% occurring only once. This clonotype was sampled from an adult with an advanced solid tumor such as melanoma, head and neck, liver or kidney cancer. The chain uses TRBV15 and TRBJ1-1; no clear D. This specimen was CD4+ or CD8+ T cells sorted from blood, taken in a trial of the OX40 agonist ivuxolimab. CDR3 sequence (DNA): TGTGCCACCAGCAGACTAAGGGCACAGAGGAACACTGAAGCTTTCTTT. Amino acid sequence: CATSRLRAQRNTEAFF.